This TCR beta chain is from a study of human T cells and chemical hapten exposure. TCRdb processed the RACE reads anew with MiXCR; each CDR3 protein has one entry. Found here are about 69,000 distinct CDR3 sequences, under 13% of them singletons; the top ten hold 6.8%. Study results and caveats: The immune response of these alopecia patients might not match healthy individuals'.

Trimming removed 4 bases at V and 7 bases at J, with 13 bases between. There are 13 residues in the CDR3. Germline-derived CDR1 and CDR2 are MNHNS and SASEGT. This clonotype was picked up many times. Its antigen is as yet unknown. Specified time point: patch test 2, 6 weeks after DPC sensitization. Treatment here: therapeutic diphenylcyclopropenone sensitization with weekly scalp DPC. At patch-test visits, sampling came before the patch test. The specimen was whole blood, collected in connection with sensitization to the hapten diphenylcyclopropenone (DPC). This chain joins TRBV6-1 and TRBJ2-5, with D possibly matching TRBD2 (6 bases). The sequence derives from a woman between 50 and 59 years old with alopecia areata. Some clones in this sample may be carry-over from other donors' samples. Here the CDR3 DNA reads TGTGCCAGCAGTGCGTACGTCGGGGGGACCCAGTACTTC. Its translation is CASSAYVGGTQYF.